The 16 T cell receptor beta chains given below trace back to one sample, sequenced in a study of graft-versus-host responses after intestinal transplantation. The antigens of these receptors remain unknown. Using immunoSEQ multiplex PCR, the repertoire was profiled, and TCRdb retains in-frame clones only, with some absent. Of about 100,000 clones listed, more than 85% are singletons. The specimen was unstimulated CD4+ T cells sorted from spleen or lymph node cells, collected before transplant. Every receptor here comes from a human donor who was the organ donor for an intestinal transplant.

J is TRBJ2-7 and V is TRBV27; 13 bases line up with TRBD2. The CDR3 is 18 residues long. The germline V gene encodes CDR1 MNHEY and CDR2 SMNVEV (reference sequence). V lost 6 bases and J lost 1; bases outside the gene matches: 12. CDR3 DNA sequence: TGTGCCAGCAGGCCTTTAGCACTAGCGGGGGGGCGGTCCTACGAGCAGTACTTC. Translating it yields CASRPLALAGGRSYEQYF.

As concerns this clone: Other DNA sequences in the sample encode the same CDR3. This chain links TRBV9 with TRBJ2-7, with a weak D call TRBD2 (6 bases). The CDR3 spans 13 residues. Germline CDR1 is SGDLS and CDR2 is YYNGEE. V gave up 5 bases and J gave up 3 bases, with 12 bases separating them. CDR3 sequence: CASSGGLDYEQYF. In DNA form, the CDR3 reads TGTGCCAGCAGTGGGGGACTCGACTACGAGCAGTACTTC.

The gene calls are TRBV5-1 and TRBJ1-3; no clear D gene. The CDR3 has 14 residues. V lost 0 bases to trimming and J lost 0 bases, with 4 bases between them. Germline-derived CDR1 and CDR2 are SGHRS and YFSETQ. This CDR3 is CASSLDLSGNTIYF. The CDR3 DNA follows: TGCGCCAGCAGCTTGGACCTCTCTGGAAACACCATATATTTT.

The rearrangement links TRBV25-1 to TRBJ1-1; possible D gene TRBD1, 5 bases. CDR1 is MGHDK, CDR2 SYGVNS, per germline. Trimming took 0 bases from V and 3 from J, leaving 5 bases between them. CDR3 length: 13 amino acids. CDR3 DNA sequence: TGTGCCAGCAGTGAATACAGGGACACTGAAGCTTTCTTT. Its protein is CASSEYRDTEAFF.

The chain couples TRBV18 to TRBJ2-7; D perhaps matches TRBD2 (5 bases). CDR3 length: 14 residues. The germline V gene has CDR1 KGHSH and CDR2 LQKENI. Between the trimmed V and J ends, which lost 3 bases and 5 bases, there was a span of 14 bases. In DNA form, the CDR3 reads TGTGCCAGCTCACCTCCGACTATACTTCACGAGCAGTACTTC. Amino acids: CASSPPTILHEQYF.

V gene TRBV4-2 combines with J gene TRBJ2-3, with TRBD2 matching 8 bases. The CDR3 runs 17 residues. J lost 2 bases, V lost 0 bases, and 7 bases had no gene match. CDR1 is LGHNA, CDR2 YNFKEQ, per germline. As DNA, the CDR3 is TGTGCCAGCAGCCAAGATGACGGGGGGGCCTACACAGATACGCAGTATTTT. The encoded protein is CASSQDDGGAYTDTQYF.

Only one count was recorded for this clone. In nucleotides, the CDR3 is TGTGCCAGCTCACCCACCAGGGGAAACTCCTACGAGCAGTACTTC. It is translated as CASSPTRGNSYEQYF. This rearrangement joins TRBV18 to TRBJ2-7; a possible D gene is TRBD1 (6 bases). The CDR3 totals 15 residues. Per germline, CDR1 KGHSH and CDR2 LQKENI. Trimming removed 3 bases from V and 0 bases from J, with 12 bases in between. The complete variable domain, with remaining parts taken from reference TRBV18 and TRBJ2-7, reads NAGVMQNPRHLVRRRGQEARLRCSPMKGHSHVYWYRQLPEEGLKFMVYLQKENIIDESGMPKERFSAEFPKEGPSILRIQQVVRGDSAAYFCASSPTRGNSYEQYFGPGTRLTVT.

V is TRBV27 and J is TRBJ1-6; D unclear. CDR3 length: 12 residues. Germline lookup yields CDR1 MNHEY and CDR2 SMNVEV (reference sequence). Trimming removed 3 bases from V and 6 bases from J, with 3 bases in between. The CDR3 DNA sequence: TGTGCCAGCAGTTTTCGTAATTCACCCCTCCACTTT. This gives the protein CASSFRNSPLHF.

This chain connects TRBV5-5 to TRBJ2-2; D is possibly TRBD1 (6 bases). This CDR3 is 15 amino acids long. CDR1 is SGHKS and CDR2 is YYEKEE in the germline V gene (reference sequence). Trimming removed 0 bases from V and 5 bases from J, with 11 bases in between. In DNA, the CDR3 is TGTGCCAGCAGCTTGGTCGGGACATATACCGGGGAGCTGTTTTTT. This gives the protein CASSLVGTYTGELFF.

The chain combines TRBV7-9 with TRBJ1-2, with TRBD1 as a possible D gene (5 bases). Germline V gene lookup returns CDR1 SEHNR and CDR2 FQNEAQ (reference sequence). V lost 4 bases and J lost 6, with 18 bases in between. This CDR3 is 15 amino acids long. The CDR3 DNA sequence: TGTGCCAGCAGCTCTGGGGGGGGACGGCGGCATGGCTACACCTTC. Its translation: CASSSGGGRRHGYTF.

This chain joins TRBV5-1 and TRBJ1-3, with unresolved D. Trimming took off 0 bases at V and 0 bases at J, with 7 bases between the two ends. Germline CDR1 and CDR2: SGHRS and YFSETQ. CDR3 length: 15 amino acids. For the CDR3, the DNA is TGCGCCAGCAGCTTGGTCGGTCTCTCTGGAAACACCATATATTTT. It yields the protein CASSLVGLSGNTIYF.

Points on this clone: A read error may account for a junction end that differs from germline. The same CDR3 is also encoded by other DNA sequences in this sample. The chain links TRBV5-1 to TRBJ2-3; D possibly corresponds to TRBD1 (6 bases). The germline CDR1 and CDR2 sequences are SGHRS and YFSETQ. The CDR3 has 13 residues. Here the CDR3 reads CASSTGSTDTQYF. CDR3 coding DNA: TGCGCCAGCAGCACAGGGAGCACAGATACACAGTATTTT.

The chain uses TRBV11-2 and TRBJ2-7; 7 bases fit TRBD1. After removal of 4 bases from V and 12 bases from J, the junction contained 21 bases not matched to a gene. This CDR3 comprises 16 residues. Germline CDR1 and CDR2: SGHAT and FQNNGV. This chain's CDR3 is CASSSSAGGVLSLLYF. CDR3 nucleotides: TGTGCCAGCAGCTCCTCCGCAGGGGGAGTGTTGTCGCTTCTGTACTTC.

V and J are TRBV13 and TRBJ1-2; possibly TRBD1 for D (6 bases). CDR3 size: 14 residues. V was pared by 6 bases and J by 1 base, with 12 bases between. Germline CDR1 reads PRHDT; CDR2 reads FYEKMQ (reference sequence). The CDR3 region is CASRARGVNYGYTF. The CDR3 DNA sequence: TGTGCCAGCAGGGCGAGGGGGGTTAACTATGGCTACACCTTC.

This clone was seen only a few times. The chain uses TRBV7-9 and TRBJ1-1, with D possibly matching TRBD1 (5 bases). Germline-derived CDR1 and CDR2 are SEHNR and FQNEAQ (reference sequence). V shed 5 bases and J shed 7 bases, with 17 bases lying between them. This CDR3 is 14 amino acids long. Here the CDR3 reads CASSASLGQGEAFF. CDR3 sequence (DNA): TGTGCCAGCAGCGCCAGCCTGGGGCAGGGTGAAGCTTTCTTT.

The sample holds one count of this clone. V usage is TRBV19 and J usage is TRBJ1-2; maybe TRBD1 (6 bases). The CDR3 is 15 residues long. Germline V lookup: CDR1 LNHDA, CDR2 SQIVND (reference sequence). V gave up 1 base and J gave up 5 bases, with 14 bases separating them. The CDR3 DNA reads TGTGCCAGTAGTATAGGTGGACAGACCAAGTATGGCTACACCTTC. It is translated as CASSIGGQTKYGYTF.